The entry below describes one T cell receptor beta chain. Its cognate antigen has yet to be identified. Per-nucleotide qualities are absent, and no much larger clonotype sits a single base away. This entry is derived from a study of radiotherapy plus CTLA-4 blockade in lung cancer (dated by TCRdb to the late 2010s). About the study as a whole: Objective responses were observed in 18% of enrolled patients, and disease control was achieved in 31%.

Overall study outcomes, separate from this receptor: After treatment with radiotherapy and ipilimumab, TCR clones that originated in tumors expanded in peripheral blood. Increased serum interferon-beta after radiation, together with early dynamic changes in blood T cell clones, were reported to be the strongest predictors of response.

The study tested focal radiation therapy combined with CTLA-4 blockade (ipilimumab) in patients with chemo-refractory metastatic non-small-cell lung cancer. Library method: the immunoSEQ multiplex PCR assay. TCRdb provides this immuneACCESS table in a form limited to in-frame rearrangements. Some clones are lacking; in checked studies, under half of them reflect an unresolved V gene, and why the rest are absent is not known. For this sample the table gives tens of thousands of clones, of which 85% to 90% were detected only once. In total, the top ten clones hold 16% of the sample. The source is a human donor with non-small cell lung cancer that progressed on radiotherapy plus ipilimumab. Specimen: peripheral blood, collected from a patient treated with radiotherapy plus ipilimumab.

CDR3 loop: CSVAQNTEAFF. The nucleotide sequence reads as follows: TGCAGTGTTGCTCAGAACACTGAAGCTTTCTTT. The sequence joins TRBV20-1 to TRBJ1-1; the D gene assignment is ambiguous. V was cut back by 7 bases and J by 1 base, leaving a gap of 7 bases between them. Counted from cysteine to phenylalanine, this CDR3 has 11 amino acids. The entry retains the CDR3 DNA only, 33 bases that are in frame from base 1. From a lookup of the germline V gene (reference sequence), CDR1 and CDR2 are DFQATT and SNEGSKA.